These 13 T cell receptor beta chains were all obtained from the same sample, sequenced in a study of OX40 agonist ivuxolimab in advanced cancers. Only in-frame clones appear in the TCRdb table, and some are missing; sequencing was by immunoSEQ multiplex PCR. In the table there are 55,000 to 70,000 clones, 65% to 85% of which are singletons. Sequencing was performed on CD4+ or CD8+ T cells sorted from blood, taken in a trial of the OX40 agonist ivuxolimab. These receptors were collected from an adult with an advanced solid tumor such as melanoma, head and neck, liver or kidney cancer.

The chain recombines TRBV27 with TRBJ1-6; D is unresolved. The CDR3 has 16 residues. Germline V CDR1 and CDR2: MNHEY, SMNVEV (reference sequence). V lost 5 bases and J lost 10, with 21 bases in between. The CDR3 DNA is TGTGCCAGCAGTCTACCCCATAGAGGGAGGAGCTCACCCCTCCACTTT. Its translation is CASSLPHRGRSSPLHF.

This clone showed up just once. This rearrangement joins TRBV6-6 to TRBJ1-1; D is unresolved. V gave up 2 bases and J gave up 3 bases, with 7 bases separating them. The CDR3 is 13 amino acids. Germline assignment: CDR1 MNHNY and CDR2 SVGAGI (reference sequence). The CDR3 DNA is TGTGCCAGCAGTTACAGGTTACACACTGAAGCTTTCTTT. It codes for CASSYRLHTEAFF.

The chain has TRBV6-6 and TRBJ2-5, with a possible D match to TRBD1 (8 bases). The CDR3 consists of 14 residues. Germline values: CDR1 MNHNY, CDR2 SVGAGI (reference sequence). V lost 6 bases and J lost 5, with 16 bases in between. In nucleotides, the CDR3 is TGTGCCAGCAGCCAAAACAGGGGGGGCGAGACCCAGTACTTC. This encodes CASSQNRGGETQYF.

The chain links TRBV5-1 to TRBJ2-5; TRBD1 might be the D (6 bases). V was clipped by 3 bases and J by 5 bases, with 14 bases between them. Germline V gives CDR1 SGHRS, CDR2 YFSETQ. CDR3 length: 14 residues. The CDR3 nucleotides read TGCGCCAGCAGCTCGAACAGGGTGGAGGAGACCCAGTACTTC. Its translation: CASSSNRVEETQYF.

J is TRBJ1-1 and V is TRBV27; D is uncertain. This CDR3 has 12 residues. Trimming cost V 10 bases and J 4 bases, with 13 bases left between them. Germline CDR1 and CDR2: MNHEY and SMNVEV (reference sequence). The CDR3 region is CATSGWGTEAFF. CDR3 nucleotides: TGTGCCACCTCGGGGTGGGGCACTGAAGCTTTCTTT.

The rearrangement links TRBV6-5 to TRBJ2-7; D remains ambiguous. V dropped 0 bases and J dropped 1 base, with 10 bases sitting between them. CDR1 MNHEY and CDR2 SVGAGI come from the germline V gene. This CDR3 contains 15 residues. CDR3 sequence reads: CASSYSRTRSYEQYF. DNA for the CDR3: TGTGCCAGCAGTTACTCCCGAACACGATCCTACGAGCAGTACTTC.

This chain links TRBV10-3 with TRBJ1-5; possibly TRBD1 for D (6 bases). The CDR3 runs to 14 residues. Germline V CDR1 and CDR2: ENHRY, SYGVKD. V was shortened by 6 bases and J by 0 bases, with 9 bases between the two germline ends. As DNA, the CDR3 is TGTGCCATCAGGGACAGCGATAGCAATCAGCCCCAGCATTTT. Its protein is CAIRDSDSNQPQHF.

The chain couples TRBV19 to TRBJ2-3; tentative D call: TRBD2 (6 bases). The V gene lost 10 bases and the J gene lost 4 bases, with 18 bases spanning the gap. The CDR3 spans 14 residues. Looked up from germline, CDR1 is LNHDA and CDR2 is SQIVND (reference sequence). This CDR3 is CATTGLPESDTQYF. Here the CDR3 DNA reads TGTGCCACTACGGGACTCCCGGAGTCAGATACGCAGTATTTT.

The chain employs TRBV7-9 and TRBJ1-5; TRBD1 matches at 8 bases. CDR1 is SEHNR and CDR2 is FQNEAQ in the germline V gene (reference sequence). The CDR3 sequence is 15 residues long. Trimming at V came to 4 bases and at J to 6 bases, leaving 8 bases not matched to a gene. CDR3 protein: CASSSRTGKGQPQHF. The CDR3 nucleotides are TGTGCCAGCAGCTCTCGGACAGGGAAAGGTCAGCCCCAGCATTTT.

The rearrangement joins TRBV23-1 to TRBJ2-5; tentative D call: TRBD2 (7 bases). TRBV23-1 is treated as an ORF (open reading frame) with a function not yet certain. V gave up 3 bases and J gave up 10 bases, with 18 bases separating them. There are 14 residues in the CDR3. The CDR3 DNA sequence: TGCGCCAGCAGTCACCGCGGGGAGGGGGGGGACCAGTACTTC. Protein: CASSHRGEGGDQYF.

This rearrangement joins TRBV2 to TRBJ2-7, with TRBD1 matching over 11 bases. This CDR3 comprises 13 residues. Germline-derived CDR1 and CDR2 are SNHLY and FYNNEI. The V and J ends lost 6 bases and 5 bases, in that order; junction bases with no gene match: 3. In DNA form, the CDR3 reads TGTGCCAGCAGAGCGGGACAGGGGGACGAGCAGTACTTC. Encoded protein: CASRAGQGDEQYF.

DNA for the CDR3: TGTGCCAGTAGTATTACGTCCGCTGGAAACACCATATATTTT. This sequence encodes CASSITSAGNTIYF. The chain recombines TRBV19 with TRBJ1-3; D gene ambiguous. CDR1 is LNHDA and CDR2 is SQIVND in the germline V gene (reference sequence). This CDR3 comprises 14 residues. The germline V and J ends were trimmed by 3 bases and 2 bases, with 8 bases remaining between them. Full variable domain (remainder filled in from reference TRBV19 and TRBJ1-3): DGGITQSPKYLFRKEGQNVTLSCEQNLNHDAMYWYRQDPGQGLRLIYYSQIVNDFQKGDIAEGYSVSREKKESFPLTVTSAQKNPTAFYLCASSITSAGNTIYFGEGSWLTVV.

CDR3 in amino acids: CASSSPTGPGTTNEKLFF. CDR3 sequence (DNA): TGTGCCAGCAGCTCCCCCACAGGGCCTGGGACAACTAATGAAAAACTGTTTTTT. V gene TRBV28 combines with J gene TRBJ1-4, with D possibly TRBD1 on 6 matching bases. The CDR3 runs to 18 residues. Trimming stripped 6 bases from V and 0 bases from J, with 20 bases between. The germline CDR1 and CDR2 sequences are MDHEN and SYDVKM.